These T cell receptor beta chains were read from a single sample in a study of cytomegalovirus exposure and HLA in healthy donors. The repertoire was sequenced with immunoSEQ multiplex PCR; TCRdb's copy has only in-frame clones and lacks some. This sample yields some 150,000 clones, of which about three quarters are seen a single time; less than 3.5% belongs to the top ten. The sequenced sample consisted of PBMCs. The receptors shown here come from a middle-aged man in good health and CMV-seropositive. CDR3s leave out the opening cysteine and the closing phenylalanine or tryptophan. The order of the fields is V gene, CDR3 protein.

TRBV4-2	ASSHTGTGISGNTIY
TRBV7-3	ASSISGRESDTQY
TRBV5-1	ASSRDLLSGNTIY
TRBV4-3	ASSQDGASGRAWEQF
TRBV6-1	ASKTGTGPEKLF
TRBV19	ASLKGTGEYNEQF
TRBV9	ASSPPYATNEKLF
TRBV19	ASSIAGGPSYEQY
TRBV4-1	ASSQRQGPGGDEQF
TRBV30	AWSVLLAGGPISETQY
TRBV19	ASSMDTLQETQY
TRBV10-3	AISEGTGINQPQH
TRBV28	ASRPQTTGMGGYT
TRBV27	ASSDAGGGYSYNEQF
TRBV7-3	ASSLSAPGQGGEQY
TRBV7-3	ASSLPTGDGYT
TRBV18	ASSPLGTGLLIKF
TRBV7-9	SSSPPTGMDEQY
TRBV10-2	ASSEGVAGHEQY
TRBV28	ASSFPDRGPLAAF
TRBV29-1	SVDIGLYGYT
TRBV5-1	ASSLGQGEKAF
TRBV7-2	ASSLVGADEAF
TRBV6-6	ASNSGMSTDTQY
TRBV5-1	ASSLERREQF
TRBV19	ASSMGTGGQETQY
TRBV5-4	ASSLSGSGEQY
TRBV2	ASSGLAGFGEQY
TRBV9	ASSAQVLNTEAF
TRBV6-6	ASIPDRNTYEQY
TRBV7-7	ASSLGGTSVETQY
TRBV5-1	ASSLVFSGAYNEQF
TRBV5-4	ASSLDRGTLY
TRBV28	ASSARGRGLETQY
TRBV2	ASNTQETQY
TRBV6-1	ASSGDRGRLSLAQY
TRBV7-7	ASSLGPGLAEYEQY